The source of this TCR beta chain is a study of T cells after yellow fever vaccination. Overall study: Each low-cell-number fraction was prepared by means of SMART-Seq v4 Ultra Low Input. Study-wide points: Sorted repertoires could include abundant contaminating clonotypes from bulk cells. Subsequent to the booster, the majority of primary-vaccination clones reappeared (around 96% CD4, 85% to 90% CD8). Clonotype sharing between CD4 and CD8 compartments was small.

TCRdb re-called the 5' RACE reads through MiXCR, storing one row per CDR3 protein. The sample carries about 340,000 distinct CDR3 sequences, 12% recorded once. CDR1 MGHRA and CDR2 YSYEKL come from the germline V gene. The germline V and J ends were trimmed by 1 base and 6 bases, with 8 bases remaining between them. CDR3 length: 13 amino acids. This clonotype occurred a few times. Its antigen is unidentified. The specimen was CD4+ T cells sorted from PBMCs, collected 15 days after the yellow fever booster vaccination. This chain uses TRBV4-1 with TRBJ2-3, with D unclear. The TCR comes from a man younger than 30 who received the YFV17D yellow fever vaccine. The CDR3 DNA reads as TGCGCCAGCAGCCAAGCTAGTCCGGATACGCAGTATTTT. Its translation: CASSQASPDTQYF.